The source of this T cell receptor beta chain is a study of cytomegalovirus exposure and HLA in healthy donors. Study outcomes and limitations: Being productive about 87% or about 30% of the time was typical of most TCR beta V segments in an earlier analysis. In vitro work confirmed that three CMV-associated chains recognize CMV antigens.

PCR primers comprised 60 Vbeta and 13 Jbeta primers. Repertoires were generated with immunoSEQ multiplex PCR, while TCRdb's copy carries only in-frame clones and drops some. The sample holds approximately 59,000 clones, 55% to 75% seen once. With regard to this clone: Its target is not known.

The sequence was obtained from a middle-aged man in good health and CMV-seropositive. Sequencing was performed on PBMCs.

CDR3 sequence reads: CASCTGGRETQYF. The CDR3 DNA sequence: TGTGCCAGTTGTACAGGGGGCCGAGAGACCCAGTACTTC. This chain connects TRBV19 to TRBJ2-5; 9 nucleotides align to TRBD1. Germline CDR1 is LNHDA and CDR2 is SQIVND (reference sequence). The CDR3 has 13 amino acids. J was trimmed by 4 bases and V by 8 bases; bases with no gene match: 5. Variable domain in full (rest from reference TRBV19 and TRBJ2-5): DGGITQSPKYLFRKEGQNVTLSCEQNLNHDAMYWYRQDPGQGLRLIYYSQIVNDFQKGDIAEGYSVSREKKESFPLTVTSAQKNPTAFYLCASCTGGRETQYFGPGTRLLVL.